Sequencing of this T cell receptor (beta chain) was carried out in a study of blood T cell repertoires in COVID-19. Study overall: PBMCs, B-cell-depleted T cells, or T cells were the source of the cDNA or gDNA that made up the material.

V was cut by 8 bases and J by 6 bases, with 13 bases left in between. The CDR3 runs 13 residues. Per the study methods: Amplification from reference gene primers served as the basis for estimated nucleated cell counts. Data came from immunoSEQ multiplex PCR; TCRdb stores just in-frame clones and leaves some out. The D gene and trimming were derived from the DNA, and the V and J assignments and clone size from that table. The sample records about 240,000 clones, 70% to 90% being singletons. The chain couples TRBV12-3 or TRBV12-4 to TRBJ2-2, with D perhaps matching TRBD1 (5 bases). The source material was peripheral blood. The sequence was obtained from a man in his sixties with acute or convalescent COVID-19. The CDR3 spells CASAAGYAGELFF. The DNA of the CDR3 is TGTGCCAGCGCCGCAGGGTACGCCGGGGAGCTGTTTTTT.